The 18 T cell receptor beta chains below all came from one sample that was sequenced in a study of blood T cell repertoires in COVID-19. Only in-frame clones appear in the TCRdb table, and some are missing; sequencing was by immunoSEQ multiplex PCR. The profile shows 200,000 or so clones, 88% of them singletons. Sequenced material: PBMCs or T cells enriched from blood (not recorded which). These receptors were taken from a woman in her twenties or thirties who had recovered from COVID-19.

About this clone: One junction end disagrees with the germline gene, perhaps due to a read error. The chain couples TRBV18 to TRBJ1-2; D is ambiguous. The CDR3 is 12 residues long. Germline values: CDR1 KGHSH, CDR2 LQKENI. In DNA form, the CDR3 reads TGTGCCAGCTCAACGGGGTCCTTAGTTAGAGACTTC. Its protein product is CASSTGSLVRDF. Based on the CDR3 plus reference TRBV18 and TRBJ1-2, the full variable domain is NAGVMQNPRHLVRRRGQEARLRCSPMKGHSHVYWYRQLPEEGLKFMVYLQKENIIDESGMPKERFSAEFPKEGPSILRIQQVVRGDSAAYFCASSTGSLVRDFGSGTRLTVV.

Remarks on this clone: An end of the junction differs from the germline gene, which may be a read error. The gene calls are TRBV7-7 and TRBJ2-1; TRBD1 matches 8 bases. Germline V CDR1 and CDR2: SSHAT, FNYEAQ (reference sequence). The CDR3 totals 14 residues. The CDR3 coding sequence is TGTGCTAGCAGCCCTGACAGGGGTAACAATGAGCAGTTCTTC. Its translation: CASSPDRGNNEQFF.

The count of this clone is one. This rearrangement joins TRBV7-8 to TRBJ1-5; 7 nucleotides match TRBD1. V gave up 0 bases and J gave up 7 bases; unmatched junction bases: 3. The CDR3 loop spans 14 amino acids. CDR1 and CDR2 from the germline V gene are SGHVS and FQNEAQ. The CDR3 coding sequence is TGTGCCAGCAGCTTAGCAGGGGGCGAGCAGCCCCAGCATTTT. It specifies CASSLAGGEQPQHF.

The genes are TRBV7-2 and TRBJ2-1; 10 positions match TRBD2. This CDR3 is 14 amino acids long. Looked up from germline, CDR1 is SGHTA and CDR2 is FQGNSA. The junction had 6 bases not matched to a gene; V was cut back by 5 bases and J by 8 bases. As DNA, the CDR3 is TGTGCCAGCAGCCCCTCGGGACTAGCGTATGAGCAGTTCTTC. It encodes CASSPSGLAYEQFF. The whole variable domain, remainder taken from reference TRBV7-2 and TRBJ2-1, is GAGVSQSPSNKVTEKGKDVELRCDPISGHTALYWYRQSLGQGLEFLIYFQGNSAPDKSGLPSDRFSAERTGGSVSTLTIQRTQQEDSAVYLCASSPSGLAYEQFFGPGTRLTVL.

This chain joins TRBV2 and TRBJ1-3; TRBD1 agrees at 8 bases. CDR1 and CDR2 from the germline V gene are SNHLY and FYNNEI. CDR3 size: 15 residues. V shed 1 base and J 3 bases; nucleotides not matched to a gene: 2. The CDR3 DNA is TGTGCCAGCAGTGAAGTTACAGGGGGTGGAAACACCATATATTTT. It is translated as CASSEVTGGGNTIYF.

J is TRBJ2-3 and V is TRBV20-1, with 10 bases aligning to TRBD2. The CDR3 is 15 residues long. Germline loops: CDR1 DFQATT, CDR2 SNEGSKA (reference sequence). V was clipped by 3 bases and J by 2 bases; unmatched bases: 5. The CDR3: CSASQLAGFTDTQYF. The CDR3 DNA is TGCAGTGCTAGTCAACTAGCGGGGTTCACAGATACGCAGTATTTT.

V and J are TRBV3-1 (or the pseudogene TRBV3-2) and TRBJ2-5, with a possible D match to TRBD1 (6 bases). Trimming shortened V by 1 base and J by 1 base, and 7 bases separated the two germline ends. This CDR3 has 14 residues. Germline V lookup: CDR1 LGHDT, CDR2 YNNKEL (reference sequence). This CDR3 reads CASSQVGAQETQYF. The CDR3 nucleotides are TGTGCCAGCAGCCAAGTGGGGGCCCAAGAGACCCAGTACTTC.

The gene calls are TRBV27 and TRBJ1-4; the D gene is possibly TRBD1 (5 bases). The CDR3 runs 13 residues. Trimming cost V 2 bases and J 4 bases, with 5 bases left between them. The germline CDR1 and CDR2 sequences are MNHEY and SMNVEV (reference sequence). CDR3 DNA sequence: TGTGCCAGCAGTTTAAGGGGTAATGAAAAACTGTTTTTT. Its translation is CASSLRGNEKLFF.

The rearrangement uses TRBV14 and TRBJ2-2; the match to TRBD1 covers 10 bases. The ends lost 4 bases at V and 5 bases at J; junction bases unmatched: 7. The CDR3 runs 16 residues. Per germline, CDR1 SGHDN and CDR2 FVKESK. The CDR3 region is CASSRGTGVGTGELFF. CDR3 DNA sequence: TGTGCCAGCAGCCGCGGGACAGGGGTCGGGACCGGGGAGCTGTTTTTT.

The rearrangement joins TRBV2 to TRBJ1-2, with a possible D match to TRBD1 (6 bases). Per germline, CDR1 SNHLY and CDR2 FYNNEI. The CDR3 is 14 residues long. V was clipped by 7 bases and J by 4 bases, with 16 bases between them. CDR3 loop: CASNLEGTIYGYTF. CDR3 DNA sequence: TGTGCCAGCAACCTAGAGGGGACAATCTATGGCTACACCTTC.

The chain uses TRBV9 and TRBJ2-1, with a weak D call TRBD2 (5 bases). V dropped 3 bases and J dropped 2 bases, with 12 bases sitting between them. CDR3 length equals 15 residues. In germline, CDR1 is SGDLS, CDR2 YYNGEE. CDR3 coding DNA: TGTGCCAGCAGCGGACTACTAGGAACCTACAATGAGCAGTTCTTC. Amino acid sequence: CASSGLLGTYNEQFF.

Notes on this clone: Other nucleotide sequences in the sample specify the same CDR3. V gene TRBV29-1 combines with J gene TRBJ1-1, with D possibly being TRBD1 (5 bases). Trimming cost V 7 bases and J 1 base, with 10 bases left between them. CDR1 and CDR2 from the germline V gene are SQVTM and ANQGSEA. CDR3 length equals 12 residues. CDR3 loop: CSGKGSNTEAFF. The CDR3 coding sequence is TGCAGCGGGAAGGGGTCGAACACTGAAGCTTTCTTT.

The chain employs TRBV18 and TRBJ1-6, with D tentatively TRBD1 (5 bases). Germline V gene lookup returns CDR1 KGHSH and CDR2 LQKENI. V was trimmed by 6 bases and J by 7 bases, leaving 16 bases between them. The length of the CDR3 is 15 residues. The CDR3 sequence: CASSLGPKTNSPLHF. The CDR3 bases are TGTGCCAGCTCCCTGGGGCCGAAAACCAATTCACCCCTCCACTTT. Drawing the rest from reference TRBV18 and TRBJ1-6, the complete variable domain is NAGVMQNPRHLVRRRGQEARLRCSPMKGHSHVYWYRQLPEEGLKFMVYLQKENIIDESGMPKERFSAEFPKEGPSILRIQQVVRGDSAAYFCASSLGPKTNSPLHFGNGTRLTVT.

This clone was seen more than once but under ten times. The chain uses TRBV5-1 and TRBJ1-2; D perhaps matches TRBD1 (5 bases). The CDR3 consists of 15 residues. The germline V gene encodes CDR1 SGHRS and CDR2 YFSETQ. V lost 0 bases and J lost 3, with 12 bases in between. The CDR3 sequence is CASSLAVVGDYGYTF. The CDR3 bases are TGCGCCAGCAGCTTGGCAGTAGTAGGGGACTATGGCTACACCTTC.

The rearrangement uses TRBV19 and TRBJ2-7, with 9 bases aligning to TRBD2. V was pared by 3 bases and J by 6 bases, with 9 bases of the junction left unmatched. Germline V lookup: CDR1 LNHDA, CDR2 SQIVND (reference sequence). This CDR3 region has 15 residues. CDR3 sequence (DNA): TGTGCCAGTAGTATGGAGATTAATAGCGGGGGCGAGCAGTACTTC. This encodes CASSMEINSGGEQYF.

This clone was picked up one time. J is TRBJ1-2 and V is TRBV4-2; D is possibly TRBD1 (5 bases). This CDR3 is built from 14 residues. Per germline, CDR1 LGHNA and CDR2 YNFKEQ. The V end was cut by 1 base, the J end by 4 bases, with 10 bases between. CDR3 sequence reads: CASSQGAGIYGYTF. The CDR3 coding sequence is TGTGCCAGCAGCCAAGGGGCAGGGATCTATGGCTACACCTTC.

The rearrangement joins TRBV7-3 to TRBJ2-5, with TRBD2 as a possible D gene (6 bases). The germline CDR1 and CDR2 sequences are SGHTA and FQGTGA. The germline V and J ends were trimmed by 4 bases and 5 bases, with 14 bases remaining between them. The CDR3 consists of 14 residues. CDR3 nucleotides: TGTGCCAGCAGCTCCACTGGGGGGATGGAGACCCAGTACTTC. This gives the protein CASSSTGGMETQYF.

The chain has TRBV7-2 and TRBJ1-2; 8 bases are shared with TRBD1. The ends lost 3 bases at V and 5 bases at J; junction bases unmatched: 8. Germline values: CDR1 SGHTA, CDR2 FQGNSA. This CDR3 comprises 15 residues. CDR3 sequence: CASSLTRDRYYGYTF. The CDR3 DNA reads TGTGCCAGCAGCTTGACCAGGGACAGGTATTATGGCTACACCTTC.